The present T cell receptor beta chain was sequenced within a study of blood T cell repertoires in COVID-19. On the study more broadly: From the United States, Italy and Spain came samples of acute and convalescent COVID-19.

Libraries were prepared by immunoSEQ multiplex PCR; TCRdb keeps only in-frame clonotypes and omits some of them. Of 200,000 to 300,000 clones in the sample, over 80% were seen once. CDR3 length equals 16 residues. The junction had 3 bases not matched to a gene; V was cut back by 4 bases and J by 2 bases. In germline, CDR1 is LGHDT, CDR2 YNNKEL (reference sequence). The specimen sequenced was peripheral blood. The receptor was derived from a middle-aged man with acute or convalescent COVID-19. This chain links TRBV3-1 (or the pseudogene TRBV3-2) with TRBJ2-6; the match to TRBD1 covers 9 bases. The CDR3 coding sequence is TGTGCCAGCAGCCCACAGGGGGCGGCTGGGGCCAACGTCCTGACTTTC. This gives the protein CASSPQGAAGANVLTF.